This entry lists 24 T cell receptor beta chains sequenced from one sample in a study. TCRdb fed the 5' RACE reads into MiXCR, producing one record per CDR3 protein. The profile shows under 35,000 distinct CDR3 sequences, approximately 27% of them singletons. Sequenced input: naive CD4+ T cells sorted from a lymph node. Specified subset: naive CD4+ T cells, CD4+CD45RA+CD25-. The receptors stem from a female donor with breast cancer.

This sequence joins TRBV2 and TRBJ2-7; 11 bases align to TRBD2. The CDR3 contains 16 residues. Trimming cost V 5 bases and J 7 bases; bases outside gene matches: 13. Germline V lookup: CDR1 SNHLY, CDR2 FYNNEI. The DNA for the CDR3 is TGTGCCAGCAGTAGGATGGTAGCGGGAGGGAATAGGGAGCAGTACTTC. Translation: CASSRMVAGGNREQYF.

The sample holds a few counts of this clonotype. The chain carries TRBV12-3 or TRBV12-4 and TRBJ2-7, with a possible D match to TRBD2 (5 bases). V was clipped by 1 base and J by 6 bases, with 10 bases between them. This CDR3 is 13 amino acids long. In DNA form, the CDR3 reads TGTGCCAGCAGTTTAGAGGACGGGATCGAGCAGTACTTC. This codes for CASSLEDGIEQYF.

This clonotype has more than one count but fewer than ten. The chain has TRBV6-6 and TRBJ2-2, with D perhaps TRBD1 (6 bases). This CDR3 is 14 amino acids long. CDR1 and CDR2 from the germline V gene are MNHNY and SVGAGI (reference sequence). V dropped 5 bases and J dropped 3 bases, with 10 bases sitting between them. The CDR3 DNA reads TGTGCCAGCAGTCTACAGGGCTACACCGGGGAGCTGTTTTTT. Its translation: CASSLQGYTGELFF.

Notes on this clonotype: Likely a read error: the CDR3 ends without its conserved phenylalanine or tryptophan. The rearrangement joins TRBV5-1 to TRBJ1-3; the D is unclear. Germline CDR1 reads SGHRS; CDR2 reads YFSETQ. The CDR3 covers 13 residues. Between the trimmed V and J ends, which lost 7 bases and 0 bases, there was a span of 8 bases. The CDR3 nucleotides read TGCGCCAGCTCGGTCCGCTCTGGAAACACCATATATTAT. Its translation: CASSVRSGNTIYY.

The rearrangement links TRBV25-1 to TRBJ2-5; D tentatively fits TRBD1 or TRBD2 (5 bases each). This CDR3 has 15 amino acids. Per the germline V gene, CDR1 is MGHDK and CDR2 is SYGVNS. Between the trimmed V and J ends, which lost 3 bases and 5 bases, there was a span of 16 bases. The CDR3 is CASSEPGAAGETQYF. The DNA for the CDR3 is TGTGCCAGCAGTGAGCCCGGGGCAGCCGGGGAGACCCAGTACTTC.

On this clonotype itself: The junction and the germline gene differ at one end; a read error may be behind it. The J gene is TRBJ2-5, the V gene TRBV10-3; no definite D call. The germline V gene has CDR1 ENHRY and CDR2 SYGVKD. The CDR3 runs 11 residues. The CDR3 region is CAIGTQVTQYF. CDR3 sequence (DNA): TGTGCCATCGGAACCCAAGTGACCCAGTACTTC.

J is TRBJ2-1 and V is TRBV20-1; TRBD1 might be the D (6 bases). CDR1 and CDR2 (germline): DFQATT, SNEGSKA (reference sequence). V was cut by 4 bases and J by 7 bases, with 14 bases left in between. CDR3 length: 13 amino acids. In DNA form, the CDR3 reads TGCAGTGCTAACTTCCTAGGACAGAATGAGCAGTTCTTC. Protein product: CSANFLGQNEQFF.

This clonotype was detected many times. The V call is TRBV9, the J call TRBJ1-5; D gene unclear. Germline CDR1 reads SGDLS; CDR2 reads YYNGEE. V shed 0 bases and J shed 5 bases, with 6 bases lying between them. The CDR3 covers 13 residues. In nucleotides, the CDR3 is TGTGCCAGCAGCGTAGGGGCAGATCAGCCCCAGCATTTT. As protein: CASSVGADQPQHF.

This clonotype is categorized as medium-sized (0.01 to 0.1%). The chain is built from TRBV5-1 and TRBJ2-2; 7 bases align to TRBD2. The ends lost 4 bases at V and 2 bases at J; junction bases unmatched: 8. The CDR3 has 16 amino acids. CDR1 SGHRS and CDR2 YFSETQ come from the germline V gene. As DNA, the CDR3 is TGCGCCAGCAGCCAACGCCCTAGCGGAAACACCGGGGAGCTGTTTTTT. Translated: CASSQRPSGNTGELFF. The variable domain in full, completed from reference TRBV5-1 and TRBJ2-2, reads KAGVTQTPRYLIKTRGQQVTLSCSPISGHRSVSWYQQTPGQGLQFLFEYFSETQRNKGNFPGRFSGRQFSNSRSEMNVSTLELGDSALYLCASSQRPSGNTGELFFGEGSRLTVL.

This clonotype has only a few counts. The V call is TRBV7-2, the J call TRBJ1-2; D uncertain. Germline V gene sequence: CDR1 SGHTA, CDR2 FQGNSA. Trimming stripped 5 bases from V and 4 bases from J, with 17 bases between. The CDR3 has 15 residues. CDR3 DNA sequence: TGTGCCAGCAGCACCCAGGTGGGGTCGACCTATGGCTACACCTTC. It specifies CASSTQVGSTYGYTF.

The chain employs TRBV19 and TRBJ2-1, with 7 bases fitting TRBD2. CDR1 and CDR2 from the germline V gene are LNHDA and SQIVND (reference sequence). J was trimmed by 11 bases and V by 6 bases; bases with no gene match: 10. The length of the CDR3 is 13 residues. The CDR3 region has the DNA TGTGCCAGTAGGCTAGCGGAGCCGGGTAAGCAGTTCTTC. Its translation is CASRLAEPGKQFF.

The chain uses TRBV29-1 and TRBJ1-2; TRBD1 is a possible D gene (6 bases). The germline CDR1 and CDR2 sequences are SQVTM and ANQGSEA. The V end was cut by 7 bases, the J end by 12 bases, with 21 bases between. This CDR3 spans 12 amino acids. CDR3 protein: CSGRDVVGGHTF. The CDR3 nucleotides are TGCAGCGGAAGGGACGTCGTGGGGGGCCACACCTTC.

The chain carries TRBV4-2 and TRBJ2-2; TRBD2 agrees at 10 bases. With V trimmed by 0 bases and J by 5 bases, 6 bases remained unmatched. The CDR3 contains 17 residues. Germline CDR1 LGHNA, CDR2 YNFKEQ. CDR3 DNA sequence: TGTGCCAGCAGCCAAGAGCCTAGCGGGGGCCTAACCGGGGAGCTGTTTTTT. This encodes CASSQEPSGGLTGELFF.

This clonotype has a count of ten or more. The chain uses TRBV27 and TRBJ1-2; no firm D call. Germline CDR1 and CDR2: MNHEY and SMNVEV (reference sequence). The CDR3 length is 13 residues. The V end was cut by 6 bases, the J end by 6 bases, with 14 bases between. CDR3 amino acids: CASREGPPHGYTF. DNA of the CDR3: TGTGCCAGCAGAGAAGGCCCACCTCATGGCTACACCTTC.

This clonotype was counted ten times or more. J is TRBJ2-6 and V is TRBV7-9; maybe TRBD1 (5 bases). The CDR3 is 16 amino acids. V gave up 0 bases and J gave up 1 base, with 7 bases separating them. Germline V gene data show CDR1 as SEHNR and CDR2 as FQNEAQ (reference sequence). The CDR3 region has the DNA TGTGCCAGCAGCTTAGCTCCAGGGTCTGGGGCCAACGTCCTGACTTTC. This codes for CASSLAPGSGANVLTF.

This clonotype was counted only a few times. The chain carries TRBV27 and TRBJ2-7; TRBD1 aligns across 8 bases. The germline V gene has CDR1 MNHEY and CDR2 SMNVEV (reference sequence). The CDR3 covers 11 residues. Trimming removed 9 bases from V and 4 bases from J; junction bases left unmatched: 2. CDR3 region: CASGQGYEQYF. The CDR3 DNA is TGTGCCAGTGGACAGGGTTACGAGCAGTACTTC.

The gene calls are TRBV12-3 or TRBV12-4 and TRBJ1-1; D unclear. Trimming removed 7 bases at V and 1 base at J, with 22 bases between. The CDR3 length is 17 residues. This CDR3 is CASTLWVLDGSNTEAFF. The CDR3 DNA reads as TGTGCCAGCACCCTATGGGTCTTGGACGGGTCGAACACTGAAGCTTTCTTT.

This sequence joins TRBV7-9 and TRBJ2-1, with 8 bases fitting TRBD1. Germline lookup yields CDR1 SEHNR and CDR2 FQNEAQ (reference sequence). There are 15 residues in the CDR3. The trim removed 0 bases at V and 7 bases at J, leaving 5 bases unmatched. The CDR3 protein is CASSLAQGGPNEQFF. For the CDR3, the DNA is TGTGCCAGCAGCTTAGCACAGGGGGGACCGAATGAGCAGTTCTTC.

The CDR3 sequence: CASSYGVRAGEQFF. In DNA, the CDR3 is TGTGCCAGCAGTTACGGGGTCAGGGCGGGTGAGCAGTTCTTC. This chain connects TRBV6-5 to TRBJ2-1; either TRBD1 or TRBD2 may fit D (5 bases each). CDR1 MNHEY and CDR2 SVGAGI come from the germline V gene. The CDR3 length is 14 residues. The V and J ends lost 2 bases and 9 bases respectively, with 14 bases between them.

A note on this clonotype: A clone one base away is much larger, so this may be a read error. The chain employs TRBV6-1 and TRBJ2-1, with 9 bases lining up with TRBD2. Germline CDR1 MNHNS, CDR2 SASEGT. The CDR3 covers 14 residues. V was clipped by 8 bases and J by 6 bases; unmatched bases: 8. DNA for the CDR3: TGTGCCAGCGGAGGTAGCGGGAGCCCCAATGAGCAGTTCTTC. It is translated as CASGGSGSPNEQFF.

The table lists this clonotype with a few counts. This chain uses TRBV5-1 with TRBJ2-1; 11 bases align to TRBD2. The CDR3 length is 15 residues. Germline CDR1 is SGHRS and CDR2 is YFSETQ. The J segment lost 5 bases and the V segment lost 5 bases, leaving 6 bases of the junction unmatched. The CDR3 nucleotides are TGCGCCAGCAGTTTAGCGGGAGGGCCCGACAATGAGCAGTTCTTC. This encodes CASSLAGGPDNEQFF.

This rearrangement joins TRBV30 to TRBJ1-2; TRBD1 aligns across 7 bases. CDR1 is GTSNPN, CDR2 SVGIG, per germline (reference sequence). The CDR3 has 13 amino acids. V lost 2 bases and J lost 7; bases outside the gene matches: 7. In DNA, the CDR3 is TGTGCCTGGAGTAGAAGGGGGCGCGGTGGCTACACCTTC. This codes for CAWSRRGRGGYTF.

On this clonotype: One end of the junction does not line up with germline, which may come from a read error. The chain links TRBV12-3 or TRBV12-4 to TRBJ1-1, with a possible D match to TRBD1 (5 bases). This CDR3 has 15 residues. The CDR3, as DNA: TGTGCCGGCAGTGCTACCGGGACCCCGAACACTGAAGCTTTCTTT. Its translation: CAGSATGTPNTEAFF.

This sequence joins TRBV5-1 and TRBJ2-5; TRBD1 matches at 7 bases. Germline assignment: CDR1 SGHRS and CDR2 YFSETQ. Germline trimming cut 1 base from V and 2 bases from J; bases unmatched to any gene: 2. This CDR3 spans 14 amino acids. CDR3 nucleotides: TGCGCCAGCAGCTTGACAGGGGTACAAGAGACCCAGTACTTC. Protein product: CASSLTGVQETQYF.